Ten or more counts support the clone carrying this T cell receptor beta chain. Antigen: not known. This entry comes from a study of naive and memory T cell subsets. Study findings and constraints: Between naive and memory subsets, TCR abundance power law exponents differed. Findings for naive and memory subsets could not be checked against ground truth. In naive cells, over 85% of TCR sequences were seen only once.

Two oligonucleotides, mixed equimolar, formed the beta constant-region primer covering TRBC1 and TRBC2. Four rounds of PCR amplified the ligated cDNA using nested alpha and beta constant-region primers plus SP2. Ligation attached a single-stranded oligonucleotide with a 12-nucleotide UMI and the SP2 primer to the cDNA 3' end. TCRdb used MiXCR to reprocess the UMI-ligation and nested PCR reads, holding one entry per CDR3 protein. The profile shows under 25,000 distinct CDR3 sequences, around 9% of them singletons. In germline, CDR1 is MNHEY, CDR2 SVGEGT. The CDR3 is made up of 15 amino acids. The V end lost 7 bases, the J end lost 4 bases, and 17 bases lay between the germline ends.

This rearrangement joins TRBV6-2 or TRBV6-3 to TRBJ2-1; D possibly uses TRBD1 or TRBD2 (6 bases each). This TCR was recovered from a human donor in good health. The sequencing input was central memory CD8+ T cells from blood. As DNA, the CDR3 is TGTGCCAGCACCCTAGGTGGGGGGCGTTACAATGAGCAGTTCTTC. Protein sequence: CASTLGGGRYNEQFF.